This T cell receptor beta chain was sequenced during a study of blood T cells in healthy people across ages. Study in general: About one barcoded TCR beta cDNA was captured per two T cells. Whole-study findings and limits: Per million T cells, the diversity of TCR beta decreased roughly linearly as age advanced.

This clonotype has more than one count but fewer than ten. Antigen unknown. Healthy Caucasian individuals from Russia aged roughly 6 to 90 were enrolled as donors. Donors each provided approximately 9.6 milliliters of peripheral blood. Germline-derived CDR1 and CDR2 are SGHDT and YYEEEE. V lost 3 bases, J lost 10 bases, and 13 bases lay in between. The CDR3 runs 12 residues. A second PCR, run for about 7 to 11 cycles, used a sample-barcoded 5' primer plus a J-beta primer mix. One entry per CDR3 protein, called by TCRdb with MiXCR from the 5' RACE reads. Of 1.5 million to 2 million distinct CDR3 sequences in the sample, roughly 49% were seen once.

This receptor was identified in a woman aged 40 to 50 in good health. Specimen: blood. The gene calls are TRBV5-6 and TRBJ1-2; D not certain. Written as DNA, the CDR3 is TGTGCCAGCAGCTCGGACCTGGAGGACTACACCTTC. Its translation: CASSSDLEDYTF.